The 25 T cell receptor beta chains in this list originate from one sample, sequenced in a study of T-cell reconstitution after alpha-beta-depleted transplantation in children. Library preparation (for TCRbeta) was performed with unique molecular identifiers. TCRdb re-derived calls from the PCR reads in MiXCR, one entry per CDR3 protein. The sample lists about 1,000,000 distinct CDR3 sequences, roughly 29% seen once, with more than 25% in the top ten. This material consisted of PBMCs, mostly from graft donor cells, taken 360 days after TCRalphabeta/CD19-depleted stem cell transplant. All receptors derive from a boy under three years old who had a stem cell transplant for SCID, so the T cells may come from the graft donor.

This chain links TRBV7-2 with TRBJ2-7; D is perhaps TRBD1 or TRBD2 (6 bases each). The CDR3 consists of 13 residues. The V and J ends lost 7 bases and 4 bases respectively, with 14 bases between them. CDR1 and CDR2 (germline): SGHTA, FQGNSA. In DNA form, the CDR3 reads TGTGCCAGCAACCAAGGGGGGAAGTACGAGCAGTACTTC. Residues: CASNQGGKYEQYF. Variable domain in full (rest from reference TRBV7-2 and TRBJ2-7): GAGVSQSPSNKVTEKGKDVELRCDPISGHTALYWYRQSLGQGLEFLIYFQGNSAPDKSGLPSDRFSAERTGGSVSTLTIQRTQQEDSAVYLCASNQGGKYEQYFGPGTRLTVT.

The chain employs TRBV12-3 or TRBV12-4 and TRBJ1-5, with D possibly matching TRBD1 (5 bases). This CDR3 comprises 14 residues. The germline V and J ends were trimmed by 5 bases and 5 bases, with 13 bases remaining between them. DNA for the CDR3: TGTGCCAGCAGTCCTGGGGGGAGGGATCAGCCCCAGCATTTT. Translation: CASSPGGRDQPQHF.

V and J are TRBV28 and TRBJ2-7; 9 bases are shared with TRBD1. The CDR3 sequence is 15 residues long. J was trimmed by 4 bases and V by 6 bases; bases with no gene match: 10. Germline V lookup: CDR1 MDHEN, CDR2 SYDVKM. The CDR3 here is CASRNGGTGLYEQYF. CDR3 DNA: TGTGCCAGCAGAAACGGGGGGACAGGGCTGTACGAGCAGTACTTC.

This rearrangement joins TRBV4-1 to TRBJ1-6; D is possibly TRBD1 (6 bases). Trimming shortened V by 1 base and J by 0 bases, and 10 bases separated the two germline ends. Per germline, CDR1 MGHRA and CDR2 YSYEKL. CDR3 size: 17 residues. CDR3 bases: TGCGCCAGCAGCCAAGTAGGCAGGGGCTCCTATAATTCACCCCTCCACTTT. Translated: CASSQVGRGSYNSPLHF.

For the CDR3, the DNA is TGCGCCAGCAGCCAACTTTTGGTGGGTCGGTACGGCACTGAAGCTTTCTTT. Translating gives CASSQLLVGRYGTEAFF. V usage is TRBV4-3 and J usage is TRBJ1-1, with no clear D. V lost 2 bases and J 4 bases, leaving 20 bases between the germline ends. The germline V gene encodes CDR1 LGHNA and CDR2 YSLEER. The CDR3 runs 17 residues.

This clonotype has just a few counts. This rearrangement joins TRBV2 to TRBJ2-3, with D tentatively TRBD1 (7 bases). The germline gives CDR1 SNHLY, CDR2 FYNNEI. The V gene lost 2 bases and the J gene lost 3 bases, with 18 bases spanning the gap. The CDR3 runs to 17 residues. The CDR3 loop reads CASSESGGYRGTDTQYF. CDR3 bases: TGTGCCAGCAGTGAAAGTGGAGGGTACAGGGGAACAGATACGCAGTATTTT. The complete variable domain, with remaining parts taken from reference TRBV2 and TRBJ2-3, reads EPEVTQTPSHQVTQMGQEVILRCVPISNHLYFYWYRQILGQKVEFLVSFYNNEISEKSEIFDDQFSVERPDGSNFTLKIRSTKLEDSAMYFCASSESGGYRGTDTQYFGPGTRLTVL.

The genes are TRBV2 and TRBJ2-2; unclear D gene. This CDR3 is built from 14 residues. The V gene lost 3 bases and the J gene lost 4 bases, with 9 bases spanning the gap. Germline V gene sequence: CDR1 SNHLY, CDR2 FYNNEI. In nucleotides, the CDR3 is TGTGCCAGCAGTGATGTACCTTCCACCGGGGAGCTGTTTTTT. Its translation is CASSDVPSTGELFF. Combining the CDR3 with reference TRBV2 and TRBJ2-2 gives the whole variable domain EPEVTQTPSHQVTQMGQEVILRCVPISNHLYFYWYRQILGQKVEFLVSFYNNEISEKSEIFDDQFSVERPDGSNFTLKIRSTKLEDSAMYFCASSDVPSTGELFFGEGSRLTVL.

The CDR3 DNA follows: TGCGCCAGCAGCTACACAGGGCCGAGCTCCTACGAGCAGTACTTC. It is translated as CASSYTGPSSYEQYF. The chain employs TRBV5-1 and TRBJ2-7, with D perhaps matching TRBD1 (6 bases). Germline V gives CDR1 SGHRS, CDR2 YFSETQ. V was pared by 3 bases and J by 0 bases, with 13 bases between. This CDR3 contains 15 residues.

The rearrangement links TRBV5-1 to TRBJ2-7; 9 bases are shared with TRBD1. The CDR3 sequence is 16 residues long. Per germline, CDR1 SGHRS and CDR2 YFSETQ. With 4 bases clipped from V and 2 bases from J, the junction kept 10 bases outside the gene matches. The CDR3 spells CASSPPSGTGPYEQYF. The CDR3 DNA is TGCGCCAGCAGCCCCCCATCCGGGACAGGGCCCTACGAGCAGTACTTC.

In this sample, this clonotype turned up a few times. The rearrangement joins TRBV5-1 to TRBJ2-3, with D uncertain. CDR3 length equals 16 residues. Trimming left V 0 bases short and J 2 bases short, with 13 bases between. Germline V CDR1 and CDR2: SGHRS, YFSETQ. The CDR3 DNA sequence: TGCGCCAGCAGCTTGGGACACGGAGATTACACAGATACGCAGTATTTT. Translated, it gives CASSLGHGDYTDTQYF.

This clonotype was seen a few times. This CDR3 is CASSFQVEQYF. Here the CDR3 DNA reads TGTGCCAGCAGCTTCCAAGTCGAGCAGTACTTC. V gene TRBV5-6 combines with J gene TRBJ2-7; D ambiguous. The CDR3 runs 11 residues. CDR1 and CDR2 (germline): SGHDT, YYEEEE. Trimming removed 2 bases from V and 6 bases from J, with 6 bases in between. The full variable domain, its missing parts supplied by reference TRBV5-6 and TRBJ2-7, is DAGVTQSPTHLIKTRGQQVTLRCSPKSGHDTVSWYQQALGQGPQFIFQYYEEEERQRGNFPDRFSGHQFPNYSSELNVNALLLGDSALYLCASSFQVEQYFGPGTRLTVT.

This clonotype has only a few counts. The V gene is TRBV5-1, the J gene TRBJ1-1; TRBD1 is a possible D gene (5 bases). This CDR3 is 15 amino acids long. The germline V gene encodes CDR1 SGHRS and CDR2 YFSETQ. The V gene lost 1 base and the J gene lost 4 bases, with 14 bases spanning the gap. CDR3 residues: CASSLTSGLGTEAFF. The CDR3 DNA is TGCGCCAGCAGCTTGACCTCAGGGCTCGGCACTGAAGCTTTCTTT.

This chain's CDR3 is CAISDRGAEQYF. CDR3 DNA sequence: TGTGCCATCAGTGATCGGGGCGCCGAGCAGTACTTC. This chain connects TRBV10-3 to TRBJ2-7, with D possibly called TRBD1 or TRBD2 (5 bases each). V lost 3 bases and J 6 bases, leaving 9 bases between the germline ends. This CDR3 contains 12 residues. CDR1 is ENHRY and CDR2 is SYGVKD in the germline V gene.

The gene calls are TRBV12-3 or TRBV12-4 and TRBJ2-7; the match to TRBD2 covers 9 bases. CDR3 length: 17 amino acids. Germline trimming cut 4 bases from V and 4 bases from J; bases unmatched to any gene: 14. CDR3 amino acids: CASSSALAGSIPYEQYF. DNA of the CDR3: TGTGCCAGCAGTTCGGCGCTAGCGGGGTCCATCCCATACGAGCAGTACTTC.

This chain joins TRBV20-1 and TRBJ2-1, with 7 bases aligning to TRBD1. Looked up from germline, CDR1 is DFQATT and CDR2 is SNEGSKA (reference sequence). This CDR3 has 18 residues. V lost 0 bases and J lost 7; bases outside the gene matches: 18. CDR3 amino acids: CSARDRGLAGGIFNEQFF. DNA for the CDR3: TGCAGTGCTAGAGATCGAGGTCTGGCAGGGGGTATTTTTAATGAGCAGTTCTTC.

The genes are TRBV24-1 and TRBJ1-2; D is undetermined. Germline CDR1 is KGHDR and CDR2 is SFDVKD. The V end lost 0 bases, the J end lost 2 bases, and 6 bases lay between the germline ends. The CDR3 has 14 amino acids. CDR3 sequence: CATSDLRTNYGYTF. In DNA form, the CDR3 reads TGTGCCACCAGTGATTTGCGGACCAACTATGGCTACACCTTC.

This chain uses TRBV5-1 with TRBJ2-2; 7 nucleotides match TRBD1. Germline CDR1 reads SGHRS; CDR2 reads YFSETQ. The V and J ends lost 4 bases and 1 base, in that order; junction bases with no gene match: 7. The CDR3 has 16 residues. CDR3 sequence (DNA): TGCGCCAGCAGCACCGGGACAGCCCTGAACACCGGGGAGCTGTTTTTT. Protein sequence: CASSTGTALNTGELFF.

The V gene is TRBV7-9, the J gene TRBJ1-3; TRBD1 matches 8 bases. The CDR3 totals 15 residues. Germline values: CDR1 SEHNR, CDR2 FQNEAQ (reference sequence). V gave up 5 bases and J gave up 1 base; unmatched junction bases: 4. CDR3 protein: CASSHGTGSGNTIYF. In nucleotides, the CDR3 is TGTGCCAGCAGCCACGGGACAGGTTCTGGAAACACCATATATTTT. The full variable domain, in which reference TRBV7-9 and TRBJ1-3 provide the parts outside the CDR3, is DTGVSQNPRHKITKRGQNVTFRCDPISEHNRLYWYRQTLGQGPEFLTYFQNEAQLEKSRLLSDRFSAERPKGSFSTLEIQRTEQGDSAMYLCASSHGTGSGNTIYFGEGSWLTVV.

The chain carries TRBV29-1 and TRBJ1-1, with D perhaps TRBD1 (6 bases). CDR3 length equals 16 residues. CDR1 is SQVTM and CDR2 is ANQGSEA in the germline V gene. V dropped 6 bases and J dropped 6 bases, with 26 bases sitting between them. CDR3 coding DNA: TGCAGCGTGGCGCGGGGGCGAAGACGCGCGAGCGCTGAAGCTTTCTTT. It is translated as CSVARGRRRASAEAFF.

This clonotype was detected a few times. The chain employs TRBV7-9 and TRBJ2-7, with a tentative D call TRBD1 (6 bases). The CDR3 is made up of 17 amino acids. V lost 1 base and J 1 base, leaving 17 bases between the germline ends. From germline, CDR1 is SEHNR and CDR2 FQNEAQ (reference sequence). In DNA, the CDR3 is TGTGCCAGCAGCTTAGAGGTTGTCAGGGGTGCTTCCTACGAGCAGTACTTC. Protein sequence: CASSLEVVRGASYEQYF.

This clonotype was found many times. A junction boundary mismatches the germline segment, possibly from a read error. The chain links TRBV5-1 to TRBJ2-7; D not resolved. Germline loops: CDR1 SGHRS, CDR2 YFSETQ. CDR3 length equals 13 residues. CDR3 residues: CASSLDGPYEQYF. The CDR3 DNA reads TGTGCCAGCAGTTTGGACGGACCCTACGAGCAGTACTTC.

This clonotype has a count of ten or more. This sequence joins TRBV4-1 and TRBJ2-7; tentatively, D is TRBD2 (6 bases). The CDR3 consists of 13 residues. CDR1 MGHRA and CDR2 YSYEKL come from the germline V gene. Trimming removed 4 bases from V and 2 bases from J, with 9 bases in between. The CDR3 sequence is CASSRPGAYEQYF. The CDR3 nucleotides read TGCGCCAGCAGCCGCCCGGGGGCCTACGAGCAGTACTTC.

The table lists this clonotype with a few counts. The chain links TRBV2 to TRBJ2-2; no definite D call. This CDR3 is built from 13 residues. V gave up 6 bases and J gave up 6 bases, with 11 bases separating them. Germline lookup yields CDR1 SNHLY and CDR2 FYNNEI. CDR3 amino acids: CASRAFGAGELFF. The CDR3, as DNA: TGTGCCAGCAGGGCGTTTGGGGCCGGGGAGCTGTTTTTT.

The chain links TRBV27 to TRBJ2-2; the D is unclear. The CDR3 length is 12 residues. Looked up from germline, CDR1 is MNHEY and CDR2 is SMNVEV (reference sequence). Trimming cost V 3 bases and J 6 bases, with 5 bases left between them. This chain's CDR3 is CASSFPPGELFF. DNA for the CDR3: TGTGCCAGCAGTTTCCCCCCCGGGGAGCTGTTTTTT.

CDR3 bases: TGTGCCAGCAGTCCCGGACTAGCGGGGAGGTCGGAGACCCAGTACTTC. Its translation: CASSPGLAGRSETQYF. The chain is built from TRBV3-1 and TRBJ2-5; 12 positions match TRBD2. The CDR3 covers 16 residues. V shed 6 bases and J 5 bases; nucleotides not matched to a gene: 10. The germline V gene has CDR1 LGHDT and CDR2 YNNKEL (reference sequence).